This entry concerns a single TCR beta chain. The antigen remains unidentified. Per the original methods: Construction of a distant-metastasis classifier for papillary thyroid cancer relied on CDR3 differences across clinicopathological groups. TCRdb re-clonotyped the PCR reads through MiXCR. These V and J calls originate from TCRdb's pipeline instead of the authors' own analysis. This table holds about 13,000 clones, about a quarter found once. The germline V gene has CDR1 SGHTA and CDR2 FQGTGA. V dropped 2 bases and J dropped 3; count of bases not matched to a gene: 4. The CDR3 is 15 amino acids. The data belong to a study of metastatic and nonmetastatic thyroid tumors. The overall study: A comparison of repertoires was made across blood and tumor or nodule tissue from malignant and benign thyroid patients.

Thyroid surgery had not been preceded by any treatment in any patient. Findings and caveats of the study: In blood and tumor, TCR beta diversity was reportedly significantly higher in malignant thyroid tumors than in benign nodules.

Material for sequencing was blood. V usage is TRBV7-3 and J usage is TRBJ2-7; 10 nucleotides match TRBD2. The receptor's source is a female donor with papillary thyroid cancer or a benign thyroid nodule (not recorded which). Some clones in this sample may be carry-over from other donors' samples. As DNA, the CDR3 is TGTGCCAGCAGCTTAGGACTAGCGGCGAACTACGAGCAGTACTTC. This gives the protein CASSLGLAANYEQYF.